The next 30 T cell receptor beta chains were all read from a single sample in a study of quantifying T cell responses using KT2 cells. About the study: Reverse transcription used primers in the TCR alpha and beta constant regions.

Each cDNA got a UMI-containing oligo ligated at its 3' end. The first PCR ran three to four cycles with an equimolar RC1.1 and RC1.2 beta primer mix. Using its own MiXCR run on the UMI-ligation and nested PCR reads, TCRdb lists one record per CDR3 protein. The sample includes 40,000 to 55,000 distinct CDR3 sequences, more than 9% of them seen just once. The source material was PBMCs spiked with cells of the T cell clone KT2. The receptors shown here come from a human donor.

This clonotype was counted between two and nine times. The gene calls are TRBV20-1 and TRBJ1-2; 8 bases agree with TRBD1. Germline V gene sequence: CDR1 DFQATT, CDR2 SNEGSKA (reference sequence). With V trimmed by 0 bases and J by 4 bases, 7 bases remained unmatched. The CDR3 covers 15 residues. The CDR3 reads CSARDRQGFAYGYTF. The CDR3 nucleotides read TGCAGTGCTAGAGACCGACAGGGGTTTGCCTATGGCTACACCTTC.

Only a few counts were recorded for this clonotype. The V and J genes are TRBV12-3 or TRBV12-4 and TRBJ2-5; the D is unclear. Trimming removed 3 bases from V and 2 bases from J, with 7 bases in between. The CDR3 covers 13 residues. The CDR3 here is CASSFGRQETQYF. In DNA, the CDR3 is TGTGCCAGCAGTTTCGGTAGACAAGAGACCCAGTACTTC.

Ten or more counts support this clonotype. V usage is TRBV20-1 and J usage is TRBJ2-7; D is ambiguous. Germline CDR1 reads DFQATT; CDR2 reads SNEGSKA (reference sequence). CDR3 length: 12 residues. V lost 1 base, J lost 2 bases, and 6 bases lay in between. The CDR3 loop reads CSARGQTYEQYF. CDR3 nucleotides: TGCAGTGCTAGAGGGCAGACCTACGAGCAGTACTTC.

The gene calls are TRBV5-4 and TRBJ2-2, with D perhaps TRBD2 (5 bases). Trimming cost V 0 bases and J 3 bases, with 9 bases left between them. CDR3 length: 15 amino acids. Germline CDR1 is SGHNT and CDR2 is YYREEE (reference sequence). The CDR3 spells CASSLGREYTGELFF. The CDR3 bases are TGTGCCAGCAGCTTGGGACGGGAATACACCGGGGAGCTGTTTTTT.

The chain uses TRBV7-1 and TRBJ1-4; no clear D. TRBV7-1 is known as an ORF, though its function is uncertain. The CDR3 has 15 residues. V shed 3 bases and J shed 0 bases, with 8 bases lying between them. The CDR3 here is CASSSQIATNEKLFF. In DNA, the CDR3 is TGTGCCAGCAGCTCTCAGATTGCAACTAATGAAAAACTGTTTTTT.

The J gene is TRBJ1-3, the V gene TRBV23-1, with D perhaps TRBD1 (6 bases). TRBV23-1 belongs to the ORF category, with a function that is uncertain. V lost 4 bases, J lost 0 bases, and 16 bases lay in between. There are 17 residues in the CDR3. This CDR3 is CASSLNRDIISGNTIYF. Written as DNA, the CDR3 is TGCGCCAGCAGTCTTAACCGGGACATCATCTCTGGAAACACCATATATTTT.

This clonotype turned up a few times. The chain recombines TRBV2 with TRBJ2-1; 7 nucleotides align to TRBD2. The germline CDR1 and CDR2 sequences are SNHLY and FYNNEI. This CDR3 comprises 14 residues. J gave up 0 bases and V 8 bases, and 4 bases lay outside the gene matches. The CDR3 nucleotides are TGTGCCAGCGGGGAGGGGAACTCCTACAATGAGCAGTTCTTC. Amino acid sequence: CASGEGNSYNEQFF. Combining the CDR3 with reference TRBV2 and TRBJ2-1 gives the whole variable domain EPEVTQTPSHQVTQMGQEVILRCVPISNHLYFYWYRQILGQKVEFLVSFYNNEISEKSEIFDDQFSVERPDGSNFTLKIRSTKLEDSAMYFCASGEGNSYNEQFFGPGTRLTVL.

V is TRBV5-5 and J is TRBJ1-5, with a weak D call TRBD1 (6 bases). The CDR3 runs to 15 residues. V lost 4 bases and J lost 0, with 11 bases in between. The germline gives CDR1 SGHKS, CDR2 YYEKEE (reference sequence). CDR3 DNA: TGTGCCAGCAGCCCCGGACAGAATAGCAATCAGCCCCAGCATTTT. Protein sequence: CASSPGQNSNQPQHF.

This clonotype was seen a few times. The chain couples TRBV7-9 to TRBJ2-3, with a tentative D call TRBD2 (6 bases). CDR1 and CDR2 from the germline V gene are SEHNR and FQNEAQ (reference sequence). This CDR3 is 13 amino acids long. The V gene lost 4 bases and the J gene lost 4 bases, with 9 bases spanning the gap. The CDR3 region is CASSSGGADTQYF. In nucleotides, the CDR3 is TGTGCCAGCAGCTCCGGAGGGGCAGATACGCAGTATTTT.

The J gene is TRBJ1-6, the V gene TRBV12-3 or TRBV12-4; 8 bases agree with TRBD1. J gave up 4 bases and V 7 bases, and 6 bases lay outside the gene matches. CDR3 length: 15 residues. The CDR3 nucleotides read TGTGCCAGCACCCCCCGACAGGGGTATAATTCACCCCTCCACTTT. It is translated as CASTPRQGYNSPLHF.

The chain combines TRBV7-2 with TRBJ1-1; D not certain. The CDR3 consists of 14 residues. CDR1 and CDR2 (germline): SGHTA, FQGNSA. With 1 base removed from V and 4 bases from J, the gap between germline ends came to 10 bases. CDR3 loop: CASSLVSYTTEAFF. CDR3 sequence (DNA): TGTGCCAGCAGCTTAGTCTCTTATACCACTGAAGCTTTCTTT.

The chain uses TRBV5-4 and TRBJ1-1, with 9 bases matching TRBD1. CDR3 length: 15 residues. J lost 3 bases, V lost 0 bases, and 3 bases had no gene match. The germline V gene encodes CDR1 SGHNT and CDR2 YYREEE (reference sequence). DNA for the CDR3: TGTGCCAGCAGCTTGGTGGGACAGGGTTACACTGAAGCTTTCTTT. This encodes CASSLVGQGYTEAFF.

This clonotype was picked up a small number of times. The chain combines TRBV2 with TRBJ1-2, with D perhaps TRBD1 (6 bases). Germline assignment: CDR1 SNHLY and CDR2 FYNNEI. The V and J ends lost 1 base and 4 bases respectively, with 16 bases between them. This CDR3 has 16 amino acids. The CDR3, as DNA: TGTGCCAGCAGTGAAGAAGGAGGACGGGGGGCCTATGGCTACACCTTC. Encoded protein: CASSEEGGRGAYGYTF.

This clonotype has more than one count but fewer than ten. The chain has TRBV5-1 and TRBJ2-3, with D perhaps matching TRBD1 or TRBD2 (5 bases each). From germline, CDR1 is SGHRS and CDR2 YFSETQ. The CDR3 has 16 amino acids. Trimming left V 3 bases short and J 4 bases short, with 18 bases between. The DNA for the CDR3 is TGCGCCAGCAGCTCCTTCGACACCGTGGGGGCAGATACGCAGTATTTT. Residues: CASSSFDTVGADTQYF.

This clonotype was seen repeatedly, ten times or more. J is TRBJ1-2 and V is TRBV18; no reliable D call. Trimming took 0 bases from V and 4 from J, leaving 15 bases between them. The V gene's germline CDR1 is KGHSH and CDR2 LQKENI. The CDR3 sequence is 16 residues long. The CDR3 here is CASSPPVFDWVYGYTF. The DNA of the CDR3 is TGTGCCAGCTCACCACCGGTCTTTGACTGGGTCTATGGCTACACCTTC.

On this clonotype itself: A much more abundant neighbour one base away suggests this may be a read error. The rearrangement uses TRBV7-2 and TRBJ2-3; D gene unclear. This CDR3 region has 14 residues. Germline V CDR1 and CDR2: SGHTA, FQGNSA. V lost 0 bases and J 6 bases, leaving 10 bases between the germline ends. Here the CDR3 reads CASSLATSTDTQYF. Written as DNA, the CDR3 is TGTGCCAGCAGCTTAGCGACATCAACCGATACGCAGTATTTT.

The V gene is TRBV20-1, the J gene TRBJ1-6, with D possibly being TRBD1 (6 bases). Trimming left V 0 bases short and J 6 bases short, with 30 bases between. CDR1 and CDR2 (germline): DFQATT, SNEGSKA (reference sequence). The CDR3 contains 21 residues. CDR3 coding DNA: TGCAGTGCTAGAGATTTAATTCCCAGGGGAGTGGTGGAATTAAGTAATTCACCCCTCCACTTT. Protein: CSARDLIPRGVVELSNSPLHF.

This clonotype came up a few times. This chain links TRBV6-1 with TRBJ2-7; 9 bases map to TRBD1. CDR1 and CDR2 (germline): MNHNS, SASEGT. The CDR3 has 14 residues. The V gene end was trimmed by 6 bases and the J gene end by 4 bases; junction bases not matched to a gene: 7. CDR3 coding DNA: TGTGCCAGCAGAAACCCGGGACAGGGTTACGAGCAGTACTTC. Amino acid sequence: CASRNPGQGYEQYF.

The chain is built from TRBV6-1 and TRBJ1-1; D is ambiguous. The CDR3 totals 14 residues. V was shortened by 7 bases and J by 1 base, with 13 bases between the two germline ends. In germline, CDR1 is MNHNS, CDR2 SASEGT. CDR3 amino acids: CASTQRAANTEAFF. CDR3 nucleotide sequence: TGTGCCAGCACCCAAAGGGCGGCGAACACTGAAGCTTTCTTT.

This clonotype was counted ten times or more. J is TRBJ1-1 and V is TRBV5-1; no clear D. The length of the CDR3 is 14 residues. Germline V gene sequence: CDR1 SGHRS, CDR2 YFSETQ. Trimming removed 0 bases from V and 4 bases from J, with 10 bases in between. The CDR3 protein is CASSLAAGITEAFF. The CDR3 DNA is TGCGCCAGCAGCTTGGCCGCGGGGATCACTGAAGCTTTCTTT.

This clonotype was counted between two and nine times. The V gene is TRBV7-2, the J gene TRBJ1-2; no definite D call. There are 12 residues in the CDR3. Germline CDR1 and CDR2: SGHTA and FQGNSA. Trimming removed 5 bases from V and 4 bases from J, with 8 bases in between. The CDR3 coding sequence is TGTGCCAGCAGCGCGGCAGGCTATGGCTACACCTTC. It encodes CASSAAGYGYTF.

The chain combines TRBV18 with TRBJ1-2; D uncertain. Trimming cost V 5 bases and J 2 bases, with 12 bases left between them. This CDR3 is 14 amino acids long. Germline V gene data show CDR1 as KGHSH and CDR2 as LQKENI. Here the CDR3 DNA reads TGTGCCAGCTCATCCCGGGCGGGGAACTATGGCTACACCTTC. Its translation: CASSSRAGNYGYTF.

The rearrangement uses TRBV10-1 and TRBJ2-2, with D possibly being TRBD1 or TRBD2 (6 bases each). The germline CDR1 and CDR2 sequences are WNHNN and SYGVQD (reference sequence). V lost 0 bases, J lost 6 bases, and 11 bases lay in between. The CDR3 totals 15 residues. In nucleotides, the CDR3 is TGCGCCAGCAGTGAGTCGAAGGGGGGACCCGGGGAGCTGTTTTTT. It yields the protein CASSESKGGPGELFF.

In its sample, this clonotype was seen a few times. The genes are TRBV3-1 and TRBJ2-7, with D possibly being TRBD1 (5 bases). CDR1 is LGHDT and CDR2 is YNNKEL in the germline V gene (reference sequence). The CDR3 is 12 amino acids. Trimming shortened V by 1 base and J by 12 bases, and 13 bases separated the two germline ends. The CDR3: CASSQGPQERYF. The CDR3 nucleotides read TGTGCCAGCAGCCAAGGCCCACAGGAGAGGTACTTC.

This clonotype was picked up many times. The chain recombines TRBV9 with TRBJ1-1; D is undetermined. Germline CDR1 SGDLS, CDR2 YYNGEE. With 2 bases removed from V and 6 bases from J, the gap between germline ends came to 8 bases. The length of the CDR3 is 12 residues. CDR3 loop: CASSVNNAEAFF. CDR3 nucleotides: TGTGCCAGCAGCGTCAACAACGCTGAAGCTTTCTTT.

This clonotype was detected a few times. The chain is built from TRBV4-1 and TRBJ2-4; D is unresolved. V was clipped by 3 bases and J by 3 bases, with 21 bases between them. This CDR3 has 18 residues. Germline CDR1 and CDR2: MGHRA and YSYEKL. CDR3 in DNA: TGCGCCAGCAGCCACCTAGGGCGGACCAAGCTTGACAAAAACATTCAGTACTTC. Its protein product is CASSHLGRTKLDKNIQYF.

This clonotype was counted ten times or more. The V call is TRBV21-1, the J call TRBJ2-4. TRBV21-1 is described as a pseudogene. The CDR3 consists of 17 residues. This CDR3 reads CASSPKLRSLAKNIQYF. CDR3 DNA: TGTGCCAGCAGTCCTAAGCTCAGGTCGCTAGCCAAAAACATTCAGTACTTC.

The CDR3 DNA reads as TGTGCCAGCACGCGAGGGACTGAAGCTTTCTTT. It yields the protein CASTRGTEAFF. The V gene is TRBV6-5, the J gene TRBJ1-1; D gene ambiguous. From germline, CDR1 is MNHEY and CDR2 SVGAGI. This CDR3 region has 11 residues. Trimming stripped 7 bases from V and 5 bases from J, with 8 bases between.

This clonotype was found a few times. V is TRBV24-1 and J is TRBJ2-1, with D possibly being TRBD2 (6 bases). This CDR3 spans 16 amino acids. The V gene's germline CDR1 is KGHDR and CDR2 SFDVKD. Trimming stripped 1 base from V and 4 bases from J, with 13 bases between. CDR3 loop: CATSDFSGSTYNEQFF. DNA of the CDR3: TGTGCCACCAGTGATTTTTCCGGGAGTACGTACAATGAGCAGTTCTTC.

This chain uses TRBV30 with TRBJ1-1, with a tentative D call TRBD1 (6 bases). V lost 3 bases to trimming and J lost 4 bases, with 15 bases between them. Germline loops: CDR1 GTSNPN, CDR2 SVGIG (reference sequence). The CDR3 has 14 residues. CDR3 sequence reads: CAWSRGRVITEAFF. The CDR3 DNA reads as TGTGCCTGGAGCAGGGGAAGAGTAATCACTGAAGCTTTCTTT.